Below, 10 T cell receptor beta chains from the same sample are listed, as sequenced in a study of blood T cell repertoires in COVID-19. Assay: immunoSEQ multiplex PCR; the TCRdb copy retains only in-frame clones and omits some. The profile shows around 200,000 clones, about 82% of them singletons. Sequencing input: PBMCs or T cells enriched from blood (not recorded which). These receptor sequences come from a man aged 35 to 55 with acute COVID-19.

The V gene is TRBV6-2 or TRBV6-3, the J gene TRBJ2-1, with TRBD2 identical over 8 bases. The CDR3 has 14 residues. CDR1 is MNHEY, CDR2 SVGEGT, per germline. Trimming at V came to 2 bases and at J to 4 bases, leaving 1 base not matched to a gene. Written as DNA, the CDR3 is TGTGCCAGCAGTTACGCTAGCGGGTACAATGAGCAGTTCTTC. This encodes CASSYASGYNEQFF.

This sequence joins TRBV3-1 (or the pseudogene TRBV3-2) and TRBJ1-2; no definite D call. CDR3 length: 12 residues. V gave up 5 bases and J gave up 4 bases, with 8 bases separating them. Germline assignment: CDR1 LGHDT and CDR2 YNNKEL (reference sequence). CDR3 amino acids: CASSAAPYGYTF. The CDR3 nucleotides read TGTGCCAGCAGCGCCGCGCCCTATGGCTACACCTTC.

This clone was observed a single time. V and J are TRBV10-3 and TRBJ2-1, with D maybe TRBD1 (6 bases). Germline V gene sequence: CDR1 ENHRY, CDR2 SYGVKD. The CDR3 totals 13 residues. V was shortened by 7 bases and J by 1 base, with 8 bases between the two germline ends. The CDR3 DNA sequence: TGTGCCATCATGGGGGCTTCCTACAATGAGCAGTTCTTC. As protein: CAIMGASYNEQFF.

This clone came up a few times. The rearrangement joins TRBV27 to TRBJ1-6; 10 bases line up with TRBD1. Germline loops: CDR1 MNHEY, CDR2 SMNVEV (reference sequence). This CDR3 is built from 14 residues. V was pared by 5 bases and J by 7 bases, with 2 bases of the junction left unmatched. CDR3 amino acids: CASSPGQGNSPLHF. CDR3 DNA: TGTGCCAGCAGTCCGGGACAGGGGAATTCACCCCTCCACTTT.

The rearrangement joins TRBV4-2 to TRBJ2-5; D is perhaps TRBD2 (6 bases). CDR3 length: 14 residues. Germline values: CDR1 LGHNA, CDR2 YNFKEQ. The germline V and J ends were trimmed by 3 bases and 4 bases, with 12 bases remaining between them. This CDR3 is CASSHGGTLETQYF. CDR3 DNA sequence: TGTGCCAGCAGCCATGGGGGGACCTTAGAGACCCAGTACTTC.

This chain joins TRBV9 and TRBJ1-6, with 7 bases identical to TRBD1. The V gene end was trimmed by 0 bases and the J gene end by 4 bases; junction bases not matched to a gene: 1. From germline, CDR1 is SGDLS and CDR2 YYNGEE. The CDR3 length is 15 residues. The CDR3 region is CASSVEGQYNSPLHF. The CDR3, as DNA: TGTGCCAGCAGCGTAGAGGGACAGTATAATTCACCCCTCCACTTT.

The chain recombines TRBV3-1 (or the pseudogene TRBV3-2) with TRBJ2-7; D remains ambiguous. Trimming shortened V by 8 bases and J by 12 bases, and 14 bases separated the two germline ends. Germline lookup yields CDR1 LGHDT and CDR2 YNNKEL (reference sequence). The CDR3 is made up of 10 amino acids. This chain's CDR3 is CASGLERLYF. The DNA for the CDR3 is TGTGCCAGCGGGTTGGAGCGCCTGTACTTC.

This sequence joins TRBV6-1 and TRBJ1-4, with a possible D match to TRBD1 (5 bases). CDR3 length equals 15 residues. From germline, CDR1 is MNHNS and CDR2 SASEGT. V lost 5 bases to trimming and J lost 5 bases, with 15 bases between them. The CDR3 DNA follows: TGTGCCAGCAGTTGGGCTCAGGGAAAAAATGAAAAACTGTTTTTT. Its protein product is CASSWAQGKNEKLFF.

The V gene is TRBV19, the J gene TRBJ2-1, with 8 bases matching TRBD1. The CDR3 covers 12 residues. Germline V CDR1 and CDR2: LNHDA, SQIVND (reference sequence). After removal of 9 bases from V and 4 bases from J, the junction contained 2 bases not matched to a gene. The CDR3: CASGDRYNEQFF. CDR3 sequence (DNA): TGTGCCAGCGGGGACAGGTACAATGAGCAGTTCTTC. Combining the CDR3 with reference TRBV19 and TRBJ2-1 gives the whole variable domain DGGITQSPKYLFRKEGQNVTLSCEQNLNHDAMYWYRQDPGQGLRLIYYSQIVNDFQKGDIAEGYSVSREKKESFPLTVTSAQKNPTAFYLCASGDRYNEQFFGPGTRLTVL.

V is TRBV5-1 and J is TRBJ1-1, with TRBD1 as a possible D gene (6 bases). CDR1 and CDR2 (germline): SGHRS, YFSETQ. This CDR3 region has 15 residues. Trimming pared 9 bases from V and 2 bases from J, leaving 20 bases between. The CDR3, as DNA: TGCGCCACCAACTCGGCGACAGGAGGAAACACTGAAGCTTTCTTT. It yields the protein CATNSATGGNTEAFF.